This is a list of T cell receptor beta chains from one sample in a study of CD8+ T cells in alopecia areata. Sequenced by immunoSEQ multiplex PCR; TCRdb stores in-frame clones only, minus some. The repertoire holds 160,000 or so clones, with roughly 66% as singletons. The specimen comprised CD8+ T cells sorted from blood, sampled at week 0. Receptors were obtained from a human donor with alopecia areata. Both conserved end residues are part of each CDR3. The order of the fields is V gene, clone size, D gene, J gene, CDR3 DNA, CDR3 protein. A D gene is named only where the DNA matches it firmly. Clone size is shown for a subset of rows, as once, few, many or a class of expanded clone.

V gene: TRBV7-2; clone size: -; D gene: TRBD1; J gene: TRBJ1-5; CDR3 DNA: TGTGCCAGCACCCTATGGGCAGGGGGGGATCAGCCCCAGCATTTT; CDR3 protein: CASTLWAGGDQPQHF
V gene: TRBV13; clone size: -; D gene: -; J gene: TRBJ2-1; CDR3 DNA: TGTGCCAGCAGCTTAGCTCAGGACGAGAACAATGAGCAGTTCTTC; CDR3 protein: CASSLAQDENNEQFF
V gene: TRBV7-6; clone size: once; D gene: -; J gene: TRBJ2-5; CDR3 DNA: TGTGCCAGCAGCCCCGGGGTACTAGAGACCCAGTACTTC; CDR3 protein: CASSPGVLETQYF
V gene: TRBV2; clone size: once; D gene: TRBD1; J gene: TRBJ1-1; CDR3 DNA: TGTGCCAGCAGTGATTCCCGGACAGGACCTCGAGACACTGAAGCTTTCTTT; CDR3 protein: CASSDSRTGPRDTEAFF
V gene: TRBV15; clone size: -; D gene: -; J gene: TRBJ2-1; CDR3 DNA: TGTGCCACCAGCAGAGGTGACAATGAGCAGTTCTTC; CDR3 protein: CATSRGDNEQFF
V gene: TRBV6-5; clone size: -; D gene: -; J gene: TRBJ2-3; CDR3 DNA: TGTGCCAGCAGGGGGGGACTCCCCCTCACAGATACGCAGTATTTT; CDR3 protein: CASRGGLPLTDTQYF
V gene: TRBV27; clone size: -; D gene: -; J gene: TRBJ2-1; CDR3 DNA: TGTGCCAGCAGTTTATCGACCTACAATGAGCAGTTCTTC; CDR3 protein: CASSLSTYNEQFF
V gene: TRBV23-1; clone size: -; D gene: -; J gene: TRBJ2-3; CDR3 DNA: TGCGCCAGCAAGCCCACAGGGTGTATCACAGATACGCAGTATTTT; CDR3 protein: CASKPTGCITDTQYF
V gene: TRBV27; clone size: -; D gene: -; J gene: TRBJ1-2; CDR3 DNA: TGTGCCAGCATCGGCAGGGCCGGGGGCTACACCTTC; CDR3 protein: CASIGRAGGYTF
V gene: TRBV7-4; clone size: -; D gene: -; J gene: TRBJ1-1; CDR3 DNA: TGTGCCAGCAGCCCCCCCTTGGCGGGGATGGGCACTGAAGCTTTCTTT; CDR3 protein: CASSPPLAGMGTEAFF
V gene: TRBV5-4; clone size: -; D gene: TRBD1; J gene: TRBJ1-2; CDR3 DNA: TGTGCCAGCAGCTCCCATACCCAGGGGGCGGGTGGCTACACCTTC; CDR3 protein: CASSSHTQGAGGYTF
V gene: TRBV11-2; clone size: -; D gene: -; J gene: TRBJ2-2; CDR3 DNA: TGTGCCAGCAGCTTAGATATCGGGGAGCTGTTTTTT; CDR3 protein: CASSLDIGELFF
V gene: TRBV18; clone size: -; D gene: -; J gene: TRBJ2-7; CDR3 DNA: TGTGCCAGCTCACCAACGGACGGACCTCCGGGCGAGCAGTACTTC; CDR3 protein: CASSPTDGPPGEQYF
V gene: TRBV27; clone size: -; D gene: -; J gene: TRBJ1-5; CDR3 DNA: TGTGCCAGCATGGGGGGGAGTAGCAATCAGCCCCAGCATTTT; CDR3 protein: CASMGGSSNQPQHF
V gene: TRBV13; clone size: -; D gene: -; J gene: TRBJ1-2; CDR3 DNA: TGTGCCAGCCTGGGGGGCTATGGCTACACCTTC; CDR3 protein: CASLGGYGYTF
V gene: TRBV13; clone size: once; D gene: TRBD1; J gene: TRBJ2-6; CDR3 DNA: TGTGCCAGCAGCTCCTCTCCGGGACAGGGGAACTCTGGGGCCAACGTCCTGACTTTC; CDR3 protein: CASSSSPGQGNSGANVLTF
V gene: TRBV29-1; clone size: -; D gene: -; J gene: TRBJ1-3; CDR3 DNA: TGCAGCGTTGAGGAGGGGGGAAACACCATATATTTT; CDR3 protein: CSVEEGGNTIYF
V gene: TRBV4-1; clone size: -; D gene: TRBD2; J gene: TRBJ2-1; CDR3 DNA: TGCGCCAGCAGCCAATTGGGACTAGCGGGGATCCAGTTCTTC; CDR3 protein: CASSQLGLAGIQFF
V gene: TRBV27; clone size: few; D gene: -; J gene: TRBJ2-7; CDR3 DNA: TGTGCCAGCAGTTTATCCTCCGGGACCTTGACCTACGAGCAGTACTTC; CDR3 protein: CASSLSSGTLTYEQYF
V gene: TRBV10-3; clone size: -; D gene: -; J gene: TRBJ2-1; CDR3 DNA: TGTGCCATCGGAGTCGGGGGGACAGACAATGAGCAGTTCTTC; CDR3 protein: CAIGVGGTDNEQFF
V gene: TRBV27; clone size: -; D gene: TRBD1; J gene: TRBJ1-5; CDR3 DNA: TGTGCCAGCAGGAGACAGGGCTATAGCAATCAGCCCCAGCATTTT; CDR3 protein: CASRRQGYSNQPQHF
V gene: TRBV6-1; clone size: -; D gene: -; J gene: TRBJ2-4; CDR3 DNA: TGTGCCAGCAGTGAACTAGATAACATAGCCAAAAACATTCAGTACTTC; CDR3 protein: CASSELDNIAKNIQYF
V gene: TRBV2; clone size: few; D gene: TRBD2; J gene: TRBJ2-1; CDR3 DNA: TGTGCCAGCAGGGATAGCGGGGGGGACAATGAGCAGTTCTTC; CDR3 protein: CASRDSGGDNEQFF
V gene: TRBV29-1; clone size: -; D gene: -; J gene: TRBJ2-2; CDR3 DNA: TGCAGCGTCCTCAAACAGGTCCCCGGGGAGCTGTTTTTT; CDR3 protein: CSVLKQVPGELFF
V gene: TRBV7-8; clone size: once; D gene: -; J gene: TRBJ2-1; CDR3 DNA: TGTGCCAGCAGCTTACGGGGGACCTACAATGAGCAGTTCTTC; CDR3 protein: CASSLRGTYNEQFF
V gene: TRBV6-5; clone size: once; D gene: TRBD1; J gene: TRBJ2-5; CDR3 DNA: TGTGCCAGCACCCCGGGACAGGGGCACCAAGAGACCCAGTACTTC; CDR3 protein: CASTPGQGHQETQYF
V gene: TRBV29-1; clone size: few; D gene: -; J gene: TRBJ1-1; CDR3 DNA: TGCAGCGCCCCAAAGAAGAAGATGAACACTGAAGCTTTCTTT; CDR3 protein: CSAPKKKMNTEAFF
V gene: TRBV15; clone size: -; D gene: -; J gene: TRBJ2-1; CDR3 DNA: TGTGCCACCAGCGAATTACCACGGTCCCGGGAGATAGATGAGCAGTTCTTC; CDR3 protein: CATSELPRSREIDEQFF
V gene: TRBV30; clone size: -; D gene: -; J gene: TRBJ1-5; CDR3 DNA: TGTGCCTGGAGTGCTGGGACCTGGAATCAGCCCCAGCATTTT; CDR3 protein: CAWSAGTWNQPQHF
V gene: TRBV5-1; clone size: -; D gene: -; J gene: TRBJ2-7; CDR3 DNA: TGCGCCAGCAGCTGGGGAGTTGCCAGCTCCTACGAGCAGTACTTC; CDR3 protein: CASSWGVASSYEQYF
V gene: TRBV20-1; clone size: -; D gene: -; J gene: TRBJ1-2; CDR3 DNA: TGCAGTGCCCTAGACTATGGCTACACCTTC; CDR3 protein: CSALDYGYTF
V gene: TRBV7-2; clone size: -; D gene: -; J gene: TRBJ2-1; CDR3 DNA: TGTGCCAGCAGCTTAGGCGGTGGCTCCTACAATGAGCAGTTCTTC; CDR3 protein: CASSLGGGSYNEQFF
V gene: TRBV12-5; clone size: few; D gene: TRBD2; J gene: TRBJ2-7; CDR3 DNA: TGTGCTAGTGGTTCCGGGACTACCCTCTACGAGCAGTACTTC; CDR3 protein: CASGSGTTLYEQYF
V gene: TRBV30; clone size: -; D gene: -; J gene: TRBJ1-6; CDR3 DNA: TGTGCCGTAACTCGGGACAAGGGCTCACCCCTCCACTTT; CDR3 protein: CAVTRDKGSPLHF
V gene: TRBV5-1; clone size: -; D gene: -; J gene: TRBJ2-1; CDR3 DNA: TGCGCCAGCAGCTTTGACAGTGGAAACCCGTACAATGAGCAGTTCTTC; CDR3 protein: CASSFDSGNPYNEQFF
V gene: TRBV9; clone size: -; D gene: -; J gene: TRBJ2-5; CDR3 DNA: TGTGCCAGCAGCGGCCTGAAGGGTGGGGAGACCCAGTACTTC; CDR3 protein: CASSGLKGGETQYF
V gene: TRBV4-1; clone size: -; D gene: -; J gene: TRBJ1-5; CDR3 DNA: TGCGCCAGCAGCCAAGTCACCGACAATCAGCCCCAGCATTTT; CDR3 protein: CASSQVTDNQPQHF
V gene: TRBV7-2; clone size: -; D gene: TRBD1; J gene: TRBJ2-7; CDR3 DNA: TGTGCCAGCAGCATAAACGGACAGGCGATCTCCTACGAGCAGTACTTC; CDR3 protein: CASSINGQAISYEQYF
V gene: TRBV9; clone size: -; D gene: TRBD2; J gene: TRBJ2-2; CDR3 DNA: TGTGCCAGCAGCCGACAGTATGCAGGACTAGCGGGGGGAAACACCGGGGAGCTGTTTTTT; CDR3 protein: CASSRQYAGLAGGNTGELFF
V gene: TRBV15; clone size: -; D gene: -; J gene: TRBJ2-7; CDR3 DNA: TGTGCCACCAGCAGAGTGGGGAACGAGCAGTACTTC; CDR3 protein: CATSRVGNEQYF
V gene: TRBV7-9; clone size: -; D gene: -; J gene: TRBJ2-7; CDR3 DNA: TGTGCCAGCAGCCAGAGTTCGACCTACGAGCAGTACTTC; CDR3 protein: CASSQSSTYEQYF
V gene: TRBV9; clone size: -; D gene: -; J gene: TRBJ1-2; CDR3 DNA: TGTGCCAGCAGCGTTGACAGAGCTAACTATGGCTACACCTTC; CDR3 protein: CASSVDRANYGYTF
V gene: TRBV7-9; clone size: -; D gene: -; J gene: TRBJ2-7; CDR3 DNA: TGTGCCAGCAGCTTAGGATGGGGACAAGGGGGATACGAGCAGTACTTC; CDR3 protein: CASSLGWGQGGYEQYF